This T cell receptor (beta chain) was observed in a study of T cell responses to AZD1222 COVID-19 vaccine (dated by TCRdb to about 2021). Regarding the complete study: AZD1222 recipients whose second dose came at about 4 weeks and those whose second dose came at about 12 weeks were combined into one group, since spike-specific TCR depth and breadth did not differ between the two schedules. A total of under 250 trial participants underwent TCR sequencing, of whom some 200 had received two doses of AZD1222 and about 26 had received two doses of the MenACWY control vaccine. Trial participants were enrolled by age into subgroups of 18-55, 56-69 and 70-plus years, and around 150, 29 and 61 TCR-sequenced participants, respectively, were included in these subgroups.

Study-wide conclusions, independent of this receptor: In the small 56-69-year group, the increase in depth fell short of significance, most likely because of low power. Participants were mostly white British and included more females than males, and it was suggested by the authors that clonal diversity may have been underestimated. The vaccine-associated CD4 TCRs covered the entire spike protein, and the dominant responses fell in regions 160-218 and 743-854. Conclusions about previously exposed vaccinees are limited, since just six AZD1222 recipients were seropositive for SARS-CoV-2 at baseline. Nearly half of unique spike-specific TCRs reportedly recognized epitopes outside regions mutated in the B.1.351 and B.1.1.7 variants. Spike-specific TCR breadth and depth rose significantly after two AZD1222 doses compared with day 0 and with MenACWY recipients. No day 14 peak-response samples were available, so repertoires were characterized only after the peak T cell response.

The CDR3 regions of human TCRbeta chains were subjected to immunosequencing. As for the original processing: TCRs in the repertoires were compared against a reference library of SARS-CoV-2-specific TCRs that had been generated with the MIRA antigen-specificity platform. Breadth was defined as the fraction of unique TCRs that were SARS-CoV-2-associated. Depth was defined as the fraction of total T cells that were SARS-CoV-2-associated. Using the MIRA data, every spike-specific TCR was mapped to the spike region that the TCR reacted to and assigned to either a CD4 or a CD8 class. Log10-transformed breadth and depth values were compared by one-way ANOVA with Sidak's multiple comparisons tests. Imported from immuneACCESS, the table was reduced by TCRdb to in-frame sequences with V and J called. These copies leave out some clones; in studies compared against another copy, an unresolved V gene accounts for under half, and the cause of the remainder is not known. Clonal size and the V and J genes are those of that table, whereas D and trimming came from the DNA. The sample table holds 90,000 to 150,000 clones, of which roughly 87% were seen once. The top ten constitute roughly 10% of the sample.

The sample's time point, from its label and the paper: baseline before first vaccination. Vaccinee samples came from UK trials COV001 and COV002, including a single-blind randomized controlled phase 2/3 trial of AZD1222 (ChAdOx1 nCoV-19) in healthy adults. For TCRbeta chain sequencing, PBMC samples were collected from trial participants at day 0 and at day 28 after the second dose. A note on this clone: Its antigen remains undetermined. It has no much larger one-base neighbor in the sample; base qualities were not kept.

Relative to germline, V is 0 bases shorter and J is 3 bases shorter, with 17 bases between their ends. The cysteine opens and the phenylalanine closes a CDR3 of 17 amino acids. Just the 51-base CDR3 DNA is kept, in frame starting at base 1. Based on the germline V gene, the CDR1 and CDR2 sequences are MGHRA and YSYEKL. This chain is built from TRBV4-1 and TRBJ2-5; no confident D gene assignment can be made. Here the sequenced sample was peripheral blood, taken on day 0 of AZD1222 vaccination. The sequence was collected from an adult in good health. The nucleotide sequence is TGCGCCAGCAGCCAAGATTTGATCTCCGGTAACGAAGAGACCCAGTACTTC. Its translation reads: CASSQDLISGNEETQYF.